This T cell receptor beta chain was documented in a study of blood T cell repertoires in COVID-19. Data came from immunoSEQ multiplex PCR; TCRdb stores just in-frame clones and leaves some out. The sample has more than 400,000 clones; approximately 90% are singletons. The ends lost 6 bases at V and 1 base at J; junction bases unmatched: 8. Germline V gives CDR1 MDHEN, CDR2 SYDVKM. The CDR3 is 15 amino acids. This TCR was recovered from a woman between 18 and 29 years old who had recovered from COVID-19. Sequenced sample: PBMCs or T cells enriched from blood (not recorded which). The V gene is TRBV28, the J gene TRBJ1-1, with TRBD1 matching 7 bases. CDR3 region: CASRLDREGNTEAFF. The CDR3, as DNA: TGTGCCAGCAGGTTAGACAGGGAAGGGAACACTGAAGCTTTCTTT.